This T cell receptor (beta chain) was found in a study of Ad26.COV2.S vaccination and SARS-CoV-2 variants. Treatment given: about 20 received Ad26.COV2.S at low or high dose, single or two shots; several received placebo; per-sample allocation not given. Sampling happened 63 days after the first vaccine or placebo injection. The assay was immunoSEQ multiplex PCR, and TCRdb's table has in-frame clones only and misses some. Of roughly 420,000 clones listed, approximately 87% were seen once; the top ten hold around 3.6%. This CDR3 has 14 residues. The J segment lost 8 bases and the V segment lost 8 bases, leaving 10 bases of the junction unmatched. CDR1 SNHLY and CDR2 FYNNEI come from the germline V gene.

This sample comprised peripheral blood, obtained in a trial of Ad26.COV2.S vaccine versus placebo. The chain recombines TRBV2 with TRBJ1-4; 8 nucleotides match TRBD1. This TCR was sampled from a person aged 18-60 years who received the Ad26.COV2.S COVID-19 vaccine or a placebo. In DNA, the CDR3 is TGTGCCAGCTCAAGGGACAGGTCTTACGAAAAACTGTTTTTT. Amino acid sequence: CASSRDRSYEKLFF.